This T cell receptor (beta chain) derives from a study of blood T cell repertoires in COVID-19. Germline CDR1 MDHEN, CDR2 SYDVKM. The J segment lost 3 bases and the V segment lost 6 bases, leaving 6 bases of the junction unmatched. This CDR3 comprises 15 residues. Some clones are missing from TCRdb's copy, which holds only in-frame ones; the method was immunoSEQ multiplex PCR. The sample shows around 250,000 clones, more than 75% of them seen only once. The sequencing sample was made of peripheral blood. The clonotype was recovered from a woman in her fifties or sixties who had recovered from COVID-19. This sequence joins TRBV28 and TRBJ2-1; 9 bases align to TRBD1. The CDR3 coding sequence is TGTGCCAGCAGCCGGGACAGGGACGTCTACAATGAGCAGTTCTTC. Its protein product is CASSRDRDVYNEQFF.